This TCR beta chain was observed in a study of T cells expressing NK-cell markers (dated by TCRdb to between 2020 and 2021). About the investigation overall: TCR beta-chain repertoires were profiled in sorted CD3+CD56+NKG2C+, CD3+CD56+NKG2C- and CD3+CD56-NKG2C+ T-cell subsets from fewer than 10 donors. Among the eight sequenced donors, seven were HCMV-seropositive and one was HCMV-seronegative. Sequencing of the libraries produced 2 x 150 bp reads on Illumina HiSeq 2000/2500, MiSeq or NextSeq. The study sequenced eight donors, all healthy volunteers chosen at random: three men and five women. Study-wide conclusions, independent of this receptor: Those dominant clonotypes were again the most abundant among CD3+CD56-NKG2C+ cells in a few donors, at about 28.3-60.1%. In about six donors, the dominant CD3+CD56+NKG2C+ clonotypes were found to rank among the top 10 CD8+ clonotypes and to make up about 1.0-8% of CD8+ T cells. Whether the expanded NKG2C-expressing T cell clones were specific for HCMV antigens remained unclear.

Sequencing took place on an Illumina HiSeq 2000. 5'RACE template switching, by which a universal primer site and unique molecular identifiers were added, was used to make TCR beta cDNA libraries. Priming for cDNA synthesis came from the TCR beta constant segment, and two successive PCR amplification steps followed. The source study handled its data this way. MIGEC was used to demultiplex reads and group reads by UMI, and MiTCR was used to assemble and quantify clonotypes. Only TCR cDNA sequences supported by at least two reads were kept to exclude erroneous sequences. The tcR package was used for downstream repertoire analysis, and clonotypes were matched across fractions by CDR3 nucleotide sequence plus V segment. VDJmatch was used to annotate antigen specificity against VDJdb, with one amino acid substitution in CDR3 permitted. Each CDR3 protein sequence appears as one entry after TCRdb reprocessed the reads, and no DNA is included. The V and J calls were determined by TCRdb, not by the authors. The table for this sample lists roughly 450,000 distinct CDR3 sequences. The ten most abundant clones make up about 1.5% of the sample.

HCMV serostatus was determined by detecting HCMV-specific IgG in serum with a commercial ELISA kit. Peripheral blood mononuclear cells were isolated from blood by Ficoll density gradient centrifugation. Details on this clonotype: What antigen it recognizes has not been identified.

The CDR3 starts with the cysteine, ends with the phenylalanine, and has 15 residues. The protein alone is recorded here. CDR1 and CDR2, per the germline V gene, are SGHAT and FQNNGV. Recombination linked TRBV11-2 to TRBJ2-1; the D call of TRBD2 rests on TCRdb alone, since no DNA is present to check it. The sequence was obtained from a woman in her fifties or sixties in good health. Donor details come from another sample of the same person, matched by shared clones. Sequencing was carried out using blood T cells: a sorted CD56 or NKG2C T cell subset, CD4+ or CD8+ T cells, or bulk PBMC T cells (not recorded which). CDR3 reads: CASASGLAGVREQFF.